One sample yielded the 11 T cell receptor beta chains listed below, sequenced in a study of read filtering for tumor transcriptome and immune sequencing. This library used about 360 ng RNA and molecular barcoded adaptors spanning alpha/delta and beta/gamma chains. TCRdb reprocessed the reads with MiXCR, giving one entry per CDR3 protein. The data contain over 50,000 distinct CDR3 sequences, nearly 20% of them singletons. Sequencing was performed on a population of CD138-negative cells sorted from bone marrow. The origin of the receptors is a donor at least 40 years old with multiple myeloma.

This clonotype was detected only a few times. The chain employs TRBV5-1 and TRBJ2-2; perhaps TRBD1 as D (6 bases). The CDR3 loop spans 16 amino acids. Germline assignment: CDR1 SGHRS and CDR2 YFSETQ. Trimming removed 5 bases at V and 2 bases at J, with 16 bases between. CDR3 sequence (DNA): TGCGCCAGCAGAATCTTACAGGGCCAAAACACCGGGGAGCTGTTTTTT. It translates to CASRILQGQNTGELFF.

This clonotype was recorded many times. The gene calls are TRBV5-1 and TRBJ2-5; TRBD1 is a possible D gene (6 bases). Germline loops: CDR1 SGHRS, CDR2 YFSETQ. The CDR3 has 15 residues. V dropped 2 bases and J dropped 2 bases, with 13 bases sitting between them. CDR3 region: CASSFGGQLQETQYF. The CDR3 coding sequence is TGCGCCAGCAGCTTTGGGGGCCAGTTACAAGAGACCCAGTACTTC.

This clonotype has only a few counts. CDR3 in DNA: TGTGCCAGCAGCTTAATCAGCGGGGGTCCCTACGAGCAGTACTTC. Translated, it gives CASSLISGGPYEQYF. V is TRBV7-2 and J is TRBJ2-7; 8 nucleotides line up with TRBD2. Germline V CDR1 and CDR2: SGHTA, FQGNSA. V shed 2 bases, J shed 2 bases, and the junction held 5 bases outside the gene matches. The CDR3 extends over 15 amino acids.

Worth noting for this clonotype: A much larger clonotype is one base distant, so this may be a read error. V gene TRBV29-1 combines with J gene TRBJ1-1, with no clear D. The CDR3 runs to 11 residues. CDR1 and CDR2 from the germline V gene are SQVTM and ANQGSEA. V was cut by 6 bases and J by 3 bases, with 8 bases left in between. For the CDR3, the DNA is TGCAGCGTAGCGAGGGACACTGAAGCTTTCTTT. This encodes CSVARDTEAFF.

This clonotype was counted ten times or more. The chain uses TRBV28 and TRBJ2-3; no reliable D call. The CDR3 is made up of 16 amino acids. V lost 7 bases and J lost 2, with 19 bases in between. In germline, CDR1 is MDHEN, CDR2 SYDVKM. CDR3 DNA: TGTGCCAGCACCCAAGTTAACTTGCGGAACACAGATACGCAGTATTTT. This encodes CASTQVNLRNTDTQYF.

This clonotype showed up many times. The chain carries TRBV5-1 and TRBJ2-1; 10 nucleotides line up with TRBD1. Germline CDR1 reads SGHRS; CDR2 reads YFSETQ. The CDR3 loop spans 17 amino acids. The V gene end was trimmed by 4 bases and the J gene end by 8 bases; junction bases not matched to a gene: 15. The CDR3 reads CASSPDPDRGLVYEQFF. The CDR3 DNA reads TGCGCCAGCAGCCCTGACCCGGACAGGGGGTTAGTCTATGAGCAGTTCTTC.

At least ten counts were recorded for this clonotype. The chain combines TRBV9 with TRBJ1-4; 8 nucleotides align to TRBD1. In germline, CDR1 is SGDLS, CDR2 YYNGEE. The CDR3 contains 15 residues. With V trimmed by 6 bases and J by 5 bases, 9 bases remained unmatched. CDR3 protein: CASTGGTGGNEKLFF. CDR3 coding DNA: TGTGCCAGCACCGGGGGGACAGGTGGGAATGAAAAACTGTTTTTT.

This sequence joins TRBV2 and TRBJ1-5, with D hard to call. Per the germline V gene, CDR1 is SNHLY and CDR2 is FYNNEI. V was cut by 7 bases and J by 7 bases, with 20 bases left in between. CDR3 length: 15 residues. The DNA of the CDR3 is TGTGCCAGCAAGATACTTATAGGCGGGGAACAGCCCCAGCATTTT. Its translation is CASKILIGGEQPQHF.

This clonotype was picked up many times. The genes are TRBV10-3 and TRBJ2-4; perhaps TRBD2 as D (5 bases). With 4 bases removed from V and 16 bases from J, the gap between germline ends came to 20 bases. The V gene's germline CDR1 is ENHRY and CDR2 SYGVKD. This CDR3 spans 13 amino acids. The DNA of the CDR3 is TGTGCCATCAGTGCAACCAGCTACGAGGGAATCTACTTC. It specifies CAISATSYEGIYF.

This clonotype came up many times. The chain combines TRBV12-3 or TRBV12-4 with TRBJ2-3; 10 positions agree with TRBD2. The CDR3 is 17 amino acids. V trimming: 3 bases; J trimming: 4 bases; junction bases outside the gene matches: 10. The DNA for the CDR3 is TGTGCCAGCAGTTTTTCTAGCGGGAGTTTCTCTCCAGATACGCAGTATTTT. Translated: CASSFSSGSFSPDTQYF.

Only one count was recorded for this clonotype. At one end the junction does not follow the germline gene, possibly because of a read error. The rearrangement links TRBV5-1 to TRBJ1-3; D remains ambiguous. The CDR3 spans 15 residues. The germline V gene has CDR1 SGHRS and CDR2 YFSETQ. This chain's CDR3 is CAGSPQGYSGNTIYF. CDR3 bases: TGCGCCGGCAGCCCGCAAGGGTACTCTGGAAACACCATATATTTT.